This T cell receptor (beta chain) derives from a study of radiotherapy plus CTLA-4 blockade in lung cancer. Study-wide background: In about 20% of patients, objective responses were seen; roughly 30% had disease control. Whole-study findings and limits: The best prediction of response reportedly came from early blood T cell clone dynamics, with interferon-beta. Blood saw expansion of tumor-derived TCR clones after radiotherapy plus ipilimumab.

Trimming took off 0 bases at V and 5 bases at J, with 8 bases between the two ends. The CDR3 runs 13 residues. Germline lookup yields CDR1 MNHEY and CDR2 SVGAGI. Concerning this clone itself: What it binds is not known.

TCRdb keeps only in-frame clones here, not all; method: immunoSEQ multiplex PCR. The table lists more than 90,000 clones, 85% to 90% of them singletons. This receptor was identified in a human donor with non-small cell lung cancer that progressed on radiotherapy plus ipilimumab. Specimen: peripheral blood, collected from a patient treated with radiotherapy plus ipilimumab. The V gene is TRBV6-5, the J gene TRBJ2-7; no clear D gene. CDR3 region: CASSYSWAHEQYF. CDR3 coding DNA: TGTGCCAGCAGTTACTCGTGGGCCCACGAGCAGTACTTC.